A selection of T cell receptor beta chains follows, all from one sample in a study of blood T cell repertoires in COVID-19. Assay: immunoSEQ multiplex PCR; the TCRdb copy retains only in-frame clones and omits some. The table records over 200,000 clones, roughly nine tenths of them present only once. Sequences were obtained from PBMCs or T cells enriched from blood (not recorded which). The receptors were sampled from a woman between 50 and 59 years old in a cohort exposed to, infected with or recovered from COVID-19 (not recorded which). Each CDR3 is given with its conserved first and last residue.

v_call	j_call	cdr3_aa
TRBV15	TRBJ1-3	CATSSPWDRASGNTIYF
TRBV25-1	TRBJ1-2	CASSALQGATYGYTF
TRBV5-5	TRBJ2-5	CASRITGVGETQYF
TRBV30	TRBJ1-2	CAWTRGGGSYGYTF
TRBV27	TRBJ2-7	CASSYWGGGLARGEQYF
TRBV9	TRBJ1-2	CASSPSTHIRDTHGYTF
TRBV18	TRBJ1-2	CASSPGTGDSYGYTF
TRBV7-9	TRBJ2-3	CASRSSGGTDTQYF
TRBV12-5	TRBJ1-1	CASGLRGRWAEAFF
TRBV7-9	TRBJ1-1	CASSLGARPEAFF
TRBV5-1	TRBJ2-2	CASSFDSNTGELFF
TRBV4-1	TRBJ2-5	CASSQILRRENQYF
TRBV5-1	TRBJ1-5	CASSLRGDQPQHF
TRBV24-1	TRBJ2-1	CATSHSGGRASEQFF
TRBV4-2	TRBJ2-5	CASSRFSADSQETQYF